Following are 17 T cell receptor beta chains from one sample sequenced in a study of blood T cells in healthy people across ages. Through a sample-barcoded 5' primer and a J-beta primer mix, a second PCR was run for 7 to 11 cycles. TCRdb processed the 5' RACE reads anew with MiXCR; each CDR3 protein has one entry. The sample has about 1.4 million distinct CDR3 sequences; 59% are singletons. Sequencing was carried out using blood. The source of these receptors is a man aged 18-30 years in good health.

This clonotype was observed a handful of times. This chain links TRBV5-1 with TRBJ2-7, with TRBD2 matching 10 bases. J was trimmed by 7 bases and V by 3 bases; bases with no gene match: 7. In germline, CDR1 is SGHRS, CDR2 YFSETQ. CDR3 length: 14 residues. CDR3 DNA sequence: TGCGCCAGCAGCTCCGGGACTAGCGTTGGGGAGCAGTACTTC. Translating gives CASSSGTSVGEQYF.

The V gene is TRBV7-9, the J gene TRBJ2-7; 7 bases are a match to TRBD1. Germline assignment: CDR1 SEHNR and CDR2 FQNEAQ (reference sequence). V lost 4 bases to trimming and J lost 7 bases; unmatched junction nucleotides: 1. This CDR3 is built from 11 residues. This CDR3 reads CASSWGQEQYF. CDR3 DNA sequence: TGTGCCAGCAGCTGGGGACAGGAGCAGTACTTC.

The rearrangement links TRBV15 to TRBJ2-7; D not certain. V shed 0 bases and J shed 12 bases, with 6 bases lying between them. The CDR3 has 10 amino acids. The germline CDR1 and CDR2 sequences are LNHNV and YYDKDF (reference sequence). The CDR3 DNA is TGTGCCACCAGCAGAGACTGGCGGTACTTC. Translation: CATSRDWRYF.

The chain employs TRBV6-2 or TRBV6-3 and TRBJ2-3; TRBD1 matches at 10 bases. CDR1 and CDR2 from the germline V gene are MNHEY and SVGEGT. V was clipped by 5 bases and J by 6 bases; unmatched bases: 8. The CDR3 totals 15 residues. The CDR3 DNA sequence: TGTGCCAGCAGTACCACCGGGACAGGGGCCGATACGCAGTATTTT. Protein product: CASSTTGTGADTQYF.

The gene calls are TRBV4-1 and TRBJ2-7; no clear D gene. CDR1 and CDR2 from the germline V gene are MGHRA and YSYEKL. This CDR3 region has 14 residues. V dropped 2 bases and J dropped 3 bases, with 11 bases sitting between them. The DNA for the CDR3 is TGCGCCAGCAGCCAAAATCCAGACGGCTACGAGCAGTACTTC. Amino acids: CASSQNPDGYEQYF.

This chain links TRBV29-1 with TRBJ2-2, with 7 bases that match TRBD1. This CDR3 has 18 amino acids. The V gene end was trimmed by 5 bases and the J gene end by 6 bases; junction bases not matched to a gene: 21. The germline gives CDR1 SQVTM, CDR2 ANQGSEA. The CDR3 region has the DNA TGCAGCGTTTTTACACAGGGGAGTTTCGTCGATATGCCCGGGGAGCTGTTTTTT. It codes for CSVFTQGSFVDMPGELFF.

The genes are TRBV10-1 and TRBJ2-5; perhaps TRBD1 as D (6 bases). Germline V CDR1 and CDR2: WNHNN, SYGVQD (reference sequence). The CDR3 spans 14 residues. Trimming cost V 8 bases and J 1 base, with 14 bases left between them. The CDR3 is CASSSRDTQETQYF. The CDR3, as DNA: TGCGCCAGCTCGAGTAGGGACACCCAAGAGACCCAGTACTTC.

The J gene is TRBJ2-6, the V gene TRBV5-1; no reliable D call. V was pared by 0 bases and J by 0 bases, with 10 bases between. The CDR3 extends over 17 amino acids. Germline V gene data show CDR1 as SGHRS and CDR2 as YFSETQ. CDR3 in DNA: TGCGCCAGCAGCTTGGACGTCTGGGGCTCTGGGGCCAACGTCCTGACTTTC. This codes for CASSLDVWGSGANVLTF.

CDR3: CVCGNEQFF. For the CDR3, the DNA is TGCGTCTGCGGGAATGAGCAGTTCTTC. The chain employs TRBV29-1 and TRBJ2-1; TRBD2 might be the D (5 bases). Germline V gives CDR1 SQVTM, CDR2 ANQGSEA. The length of the CDR3 is 9 residues.

This chain joins TRBV29-1 and TRBJ1-2; 7 bases agree with TRBD1. Germline CDR1 reads SQVTM; CDR2 reads ANQGSEA. With V trimmed by 4 bases and J by 1 base, 3 bases remained unmatched. The CDR3 is 13 residues long. The CDR3 protein is CSVVQGFNYGYTF. The CDR3, as DNA: TGCAGCGTTGTACAGGGGTTTAACTATGGCTACACCTTC. The entire variable domain, with the rest obtained from reference TRBV29-1 and TRBJ1-2, is as follows: SAVISQKPSRDICQRGTSLTIQCQVDSQVTMMFWYRQQPGQSLTLIATANQGSEATYESGFVIDKFPISRPNLTFSTLTVSNMSPEDSSIYLCSVVQGFNYGYTFGSGTRLTVV.

This clonotype was found once. V usage is TRBV12-3 or TRBV12-4 and J usage is TRBJ2-7, with a tentative D call TRBD2 (6 bases). V lost 2 bases, J lost 4 bases, and 18 bases lay in between. CDR3 length: 16 amino acids. As DNA, the CDR3 is TGTGCCAGCAGTTTATTGCTTGTGGAGGGAACTTACGAGCAGTACTTC. Translated, it gives CASSLLLVEGTYEQYF.

The chain recombines TRBV10-3 with TRBJ2-7; D is possibly TRBD1 or TRBD2 (5 bases each). This CDR3 is 13 amino acids long. Germline CDR1 reads ENHRY; CDR2 reads SYGVKD. Trimming pared 3 bases from V and 5 bases from J, leaving 11 bases between. CDR3 DNA: TGTGCCATCAGTGAACAGGAGAGGGACGAGCAGTACTTC. Protein: CAISEQERDEQYF.

This clonotype was picked up one time. This chain connects TRBV11-2 to TRBJ1-5, with D perhaps matching TRBD1 (6 bases). Germline V gene sequence: CDR1 SGHAT, CDR2 FQNNGV. Trimming removed 1 base from V and 3 bases from J, with 10 bases in between. The CDR3 covers 15 residues. The CDR3 DNA reads TGTGCCAGCAGCTTAGGCAGGGGAAACAATCAGCCCCAGCATTTT. Translating it yields CASSLGRGNNQPQHF.

This clonotype occurred a few times. V is TRBV6-6 and J is TRBJ1-6; D may be TRBD1 (6 bases). The germline V gene has CDR1 MNHNY and CDR2 SVGAGI (reference sequence). Trimming removed 6 bases from V and 11 bases from J, with 17 bases in between. The CDR3 extends over 14 amino acids. The chain's CDR3 is CASRDQGSGPPLHF. The CDR3 DNA reads as TGTGCCAGCAGGGACCAGGGGTCCGGGCCACCCCTCCACTTT.

The V call is TRBV20-1, the J call TRBJ2-2, with a possible D match to TRBD1 (6 bases). Germline CDR1 reads DFQATT; CDR2 reads SNEGSKA (reference sequence). Trimming removed 0 bases at V and 7 bases at J, with 12 bases between. The CDR3 is 14 residues long. DNA of the CDR3: TGCAGTGCTAGAGATCCCTCCAGGGGCGGGGAGCTGTTTTTT. Translated, it gives CSARDPSRGGELFF.

This chain connects TRBV20-1 to TRBJ2-1, with TRBD2 identical over 7 bases. Trimming at V came to 2 bases and at J to 7 bases, leaving 11 bases not matched to a gene. Looked up from germline, CDR1 is DFQATT and CDR2 is SNEGSKA (reference sequence). This CDR3 spans 15 amino acids. DNA for the CDR3: TGCAGTGCTAGACACGGCGGCGCGGGAGAAAATGAGCAGTTCTTC. This codes for CSARHGGAGENEQFF.

This clonotype has just a few counts. This chain uses TRBV7-9 with TRBJ2-1; D is unclear. This CDR3 spans 16 amino acids. Trimming cost V 4 bases and J 1 base, with 14 bases left between them. Germline CDR1 is SEHNR and CDR2 is FQNEAQ (reference sequence). The CDR3 protein is CASSSKGSGSYNEQFF. The CDR3 DNA sequence: TGTGCCAGCAGCTCGAAAGGGTCCGGGTCCTACAATGAGCAGTTCTTC. Combining the CDR3 with reference TRBV7-9 and TRBJ2-1 gives the whole variable domain DTGVSQNPRHKITKRGQNVTFRCDPISEHNRLYWYRQTLGQGPEFLTYFQNEAQLEKSRLLSDRFSAERPKGSFSTLEIQRTEQGDSAMYLCASSSKGSGSYNEQFFGPGTRLTVL.